These T cell receptor beta chains were read from a single sample in a study of vaccination effects on CD4 cells after COVID-19. TCRdb's table, derived via immunoSEQ multiplex PCR, lists solely in-frame clones and lacks some. The sample yields fewer than 35,000 clones, 75% to 90% seen once. Their antigens are not known. The sequencing used CD4+ T cells from PBMCs cultured with SARS-CoV-2 spike peptides, collected after COVID-19 vaccination. Every receptor here comes from a human donor who received a COVID-19 vaccine. Some clones in this sample may be carry-over from other donors' samples. Each CDR3 is given with its conserved first and last residue. A D gene is named only where the DNA matches it firmly. Only part of the rows carry a size: once, few, many, or a class if the clone is expanded.

16,TRBV3-1/TRBV3-2,TRBJ2-3,-,-,CASNQGVAGITDTQYF,TGTGCCAGCAACCAGGGGGTAGCGGGGATCACAGATACGCAGTATTTT
18,TRBV4-2,TRBJ2-3,TRBD2,-,CASSQDRLAGPGTDTQYF,TGTGCCAGCAGCCAAGATCGGCTAGCGGGGCCTGGCACAGATACGCAGTATTTT
12,TRBV28,TRBJ1-5,-,-,CASAVPGQPQHF,TGTGCCAGCGCCGTACCGGGACAGCCCCAGCATTTT
13,TRBV6-5,TRBJ2-3,TRBD2,-,CASWRGGEDTQYF,TGTGCCAGTTGGCGGGGGGGCGAGGATACGCAGTATTTT
18,TRBV9,TRBJ2-3,TRBD2,-,CASSRGGASGGVTDTQYF,TGTGCCAGCAGCCGTGGGGGGGCTAGCGGGGGGGTAACAGATACGCAGTATTTT
16,TRBV6-1,TRBJ1-2,TRBD1,once,CASSEGGTGDIYGYTF,TGTGCCAGCAGTGAAGGCGGGACAGGGGATATCTATGGCTACACCTTC
15,TRBV24-1,TRBJ1-4,TRBD1,-,CATSEGTGIREKLFF,TGTGCCACCAGTGAGGGGACAGGGATTAGGGAAAAACTGTTTTTT
14,TRBV19,TRBJ2-2,-,once,CASNWQANTGELFF,TGTGCCAGTAATTGGCAGGCTAACACCGGGGAGCTGTTTTTT
12,TRBV7-8,TRBJ2-3,-,-,CASSPGARKQYF,TGTGCCAGCAGTCCGGGGGCTCGGAAGCAGTATTTT
17,TRBV6-1,TRBJ2-5,-,-,CASSDLTWVVISETQYF,TGTGCCAGCAGTGATCTAACGTGGGTAGTCATTTCGGAGACCCAGTACTTC
17,TRBV18,TRBJ2-5,TRBD1,-,CASSPIPVQGLQETQYF,TGTGCCAGCTCACCAATCCCAGTACAGGGGCTACAAGAGACCCAGTACTTC
15,TRBV4-3,TRBJ2-1,-,-,CASRKGVDSYNEQFF,TGCGCCAGCAGAAAGGGGGTGGACTCCTACAATGAGCAGTTCTTC
16,TRBV27,TRBJ1-1,-,once,CASSPLTKGANTEAFF,TGTGCCAGCAGTCCCCTGACAAAAGGCGCCAACACTGAAGCTTTCTTT
14,TRBV4-1,TRBJ2-5,-,-,CASSQDRGQETQYF,TGCGCCAGCAGCCAAGATCGGGGACAAGAGACCCAGTACTTC
16,TRBV19,TRBJ1-5,-,-,CASSSSPAGFNQPQHF,TGTGCCAGTAGTTCCTCCCCTGCAGGGTTTAATCAGCCCCAGCATTTT
15,TRBV29-1,TRBJ2-2,-,-,CSVHSGTRASGELFF,TGCAGCGTGCATTCCGGGACAAGAGCTTCCGGGGAGCTGTTTTTT
15,TRBV5-8,TRBJ1-1,-,-,CASSRGRGRDTEAFF,TGTGCCAGCAGCCGTGGACGCGGGCGAGACACTGAAGCTTTCTTT
12,TRBV30,TRBJ1-2,-,few,CAWSRGGYGYTF,TGTGCCTGGAGTAGGGGGGGCTATGGCTACACCTTC
14,TRBV27,TRBJ1-4,-,-,CASRYRATNEKLFF,TGTGCCAGCAGGTACAGAGCAACTAATGAAAAACTGTTTTTT
12,TRBV28,TRBJ1-1,TRBD1,-,CATLLPTGRAFF,TGTGCCACCCTTTTACCGACAGGGCGGGCTTTCTTT
15,TRBV5-1,TRBJ2-4,TRBD1,-,CASSLRRAGGNIQYF,TGCGCCAGCAGCTTGCGGCGGGCAGGGGGCAACATTCAGTACTTC
14,TRBV24-1,TRBJ2-1,-,-,CATSDLGRNNEQFF,TGTGCCACCAGTGATTTAGGGCGGAACAATGAGCAGTTCTTC